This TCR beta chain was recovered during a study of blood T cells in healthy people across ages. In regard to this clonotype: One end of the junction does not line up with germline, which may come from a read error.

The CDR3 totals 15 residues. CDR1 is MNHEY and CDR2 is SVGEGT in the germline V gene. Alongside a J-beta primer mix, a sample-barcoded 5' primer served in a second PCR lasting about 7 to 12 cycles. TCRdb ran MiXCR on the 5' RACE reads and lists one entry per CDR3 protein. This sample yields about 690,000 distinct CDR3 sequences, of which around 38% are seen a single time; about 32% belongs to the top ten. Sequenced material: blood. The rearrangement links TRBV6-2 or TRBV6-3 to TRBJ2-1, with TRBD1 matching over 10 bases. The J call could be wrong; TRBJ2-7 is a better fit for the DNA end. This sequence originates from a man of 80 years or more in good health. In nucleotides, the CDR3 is TGTGCCAGCAGTCGGCGGACAGGGGGTTTCTACGGGCAGTACTTC. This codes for CASSRRTGGFYGQYF.